This is a list of T cell receptor beta chains from one sample in a study of T cell clones after liver transplantation. Assay: immunoSEQ multiplex PCR; the TCRdb copy retains only in-frame clones and omits some. The data contain some 110,000 clones, about 81% of them singletons. Source: CD4+ T cells from blood, taken before liver transplant. Receptors were obtained from a human donor who received a liver transplant. CDR3s include the opening cysteine and the closing phenylalanine or tryptophan. D genes are given only for firm matches. The size field is filled for only some rows; it gives once, few, many or a size class.

V	J	size	D	DNA	CDR3
TRBV19	TRBJ2-3	NA	TRBD1	TGTGCCAGTACGGACAGGGGATCAACAGATACGCAGTATTTT	CASTDRGSTDTQYF
TRBV6-6	TRBJ2-7	NA	TRBD1	TGTGCCAGCAGTCGACCGGGACAGGGGCAGGACGAGCAGTACTTC	CASSRPGQGQDEQYF
TRBV11-2	TRBJ2-1	NA	NA	TGTGCCAGCAGCTTACTGGACACATACAATGAGCAGTTCTTC	CASSLLDTYNEQFF
TRBV28	TRBJ2-7	NA	NA	TGTGCCAGCAGTCCTCGGCCCTGGACGGTTTCCTACGAGCAGTACTTC	CASSPRPWTVSYEQYF
TRBV11-2	TRBJ2-7	NA	NA	TGTGCCAGCAGCTTGGGCAGGGGTGTCTACGAGCAGTACTTC	CASSLGRGVYEQYF
TRBV19	TRBJ2-3	NA	NA	TGTGCCAGTAGTCCGTCGGGGTCTTCAAGAGTAGATACGCAGTATTTT	CASSPSGSSRVDTQYF
TRBV28	TRBJ2-5	NA	TRBD2	TGTGCCAGCAGCCCAACTAGCGGGCTACAAGAGACCCAGTACTTC	CASSPTSGLQETQYF
TRBV27	TRBJ1-3	once	NA	TGTGCCAGCAGTTTGGGGTCCCGAGGAAACACCATATATTTT	CASSLGSRGNTIYF
TRBV10-3	TRBJ1-5	NA	NA	TGTGCCATCAGTGAGTCGATCGTGAGGAGTCAGCCCCAGCATTTT	CAISESIVRSQPQHF
TRBV11-2	TRBJ1-1	NA	NA	TGTGCCAGCAGCTTAGTAGGGAAGAACACTGAAGCTTTCTTT	CASSLVGKNTEAFF
TRBV28	TRBJ2-2	NA	NA	TGTGCCAGCACCGTCTACGGGGCGTCGGAGCTGTTTTTT	CASTVYGASELFF
TRBV7-9	TRBJ1-2	once	NA	TGTGCCAGCAGCTTAGGTAACAGTCCTAACTATGGCTACACCTTC	CASSLGNSPNYGYTF
TRBV19	TRBJ1-5	NA	NA	TGTGCCAGTAGTATAGATACGGATAGCAATCAGCCCCAGCATTTT	CASSIDTDSNQPQHF
TRBV29-1	TRBJ2-7	NA	TRBD2	TGCAGCGCCCGGACGGGGGGGAACTCCGAGCAGTACTTC	CSARTGGNSEQYF
TRBV7-9	TRBJ1-2	NA	NA	TGTGCCAGCAGCCAGTCTGATCGGGGGCGCAGCTATGGCTACACCTTC	CASSQSDRGRSYGYTF
TRBV6-5	TRBJ2-7	NA	TRBD1	TGTGCCAGCTCTTACCGGACAGGGAACTCCTACGAGCAGTACTTC	CASSYRTGNSYEQYF
TRBV15	TRBJ2-7	once	TRBD2	TGTGCCACCAGCAGACACCGAGCGGGAGGGTACGAGCAGTACTTC	CATSRHRAGGYEQYF
TRBV19	TRBJ2-7	few	NA	TGTGCCAGTACCCCCCGGCCCCCCTACGAGCAGTACTTC	CASTPRPPYEQYF
TRBV5-6	TRBJ2-1	NA	TRBD2	TGTGCCAGCAGCAAGAGAACTAGCGGGAAGAACAATGAGCAGTTCTTC	CASSKRTSGKNNEQFF
TRBV7-9	TRBJ1-6	NA	NA	TGTGCCAGCAGCTTCGACAGCCTCTATAATTCACCCCTCCACTTT	CASSFDSLYNSPLHF
TRBV7-9	TRBJ1-4	NA	TRBD1	TGTGCCAGCAGCTTAGAGGGGACAGCAAATGAAAAACTGTTTTTT	CASSLEGTANEKLFF
TRBV4-2	TRBJ2-3	NA	TRBD1	TGTGCCAGCAGCCGAGAAGCCGGGACAGGGTCAGCAGATACGCAGTATTTT	CASSREAGTGSADTQYF
TRBV15	TRBJ2-4	NA	TRBD2	TGTGCCACCAGCAGAGATCGAGCGGGGGCAGCCAAAAACATTCAGTACTTC	CATSRDRAGAAKNIQYF
TRBV7-9	TRBJ1-1	few	TRBD1	TGTGCCAGCAGCTTCGGACAGGGAGTGAACACTGAAGCTTTCTTT	CASSFGQGVNTEAFF
TRBV7-2	TRBJ2-3	NA	NA	TGTGCCAGCAGCCCGGTGATCGCAGATACGCAGTATTTT	CASSPVIADTQYF
TRBV5-1	TRBJ2-3	NA	NA	TGCGCCAGCAGCCAATCACAGGTCGTCGGGACAGATACGCAGTATTTT	CASSQSQVVGTDTQYF
TRBV6-6	TRBJ1-1	NA	NA	TGTGCCAGCAGTTACTCGCGCCAGACGAACACTGAAGCTTTCTTT	CASSYSRQTNTEAFF
TRBV7-6	TRBJ2-2	few	NA	TGTGCCAGCAGCTTAGTCACGACGGCAGGGCACGGGGAGCTGTTTTTT	CASSLVTTAGHGELFF
TRBV7-2	TRBJ2-3	NA	NA	TGTGCCAGCAGCTTAGATGGGGCAGGGGGGACAGATACGCAGTATTTT	CASSLDGAGGTDTQYF
TRBV7-2	TRBJ2-2	once	NA	TGTGCCAGCAGCCACTTCACCGGGGAGCTGTTTTTT	CASSHFTGELFF
TRBV7-2	TRBJ1-2	NA	NA	TGTGCCAGCAGCTCGGACAGCCCAATCCATGGCTACACCTTC	CASSSDSPIHGYTF
TRBV6-5	TRBJ2-3	NA	TRBD1	TGTGCCAGCAGACGACAGGGGCTCAGAACAGATACGCAGTATTTT	CASRRQGLRTDTQYF
TRBV7-2	TRBJ1-1	few	NA	TGTGCCAGCAGCTTAAGGCGGACGGAAGAAGCTTTCTTT	CASSLRRTEEAFF
TRBV6-5	TRBJ2-3	once	TRBD2	TGTGCCAGCAGTTACCTAGCGGGGAGCACAGATACGCAGTATTTT	CASSYLAGSTDTQYF
TRBV9	TRBJ1-2	NA	NA	TGTGCCAGCAGCGTAGAAATCCCGGCGTCTCTTCTCTTTAACTATGGCTACACCTTC	CASSVEIPASLLFNYGYTF
TRBV18	TRBJ1-5	few	NA	TGTGCCAGCTCACCACAAACAGGGTTTCAGCCCCAGCATTTT	CASSPQTGFQPQHF
TRBV7-9	TRBJ2-7	NA	NA	TGTGCCAGCAGCTTAGTACAGGGAGGGGAGCAGTACTTC	CASSLVQGGEQYF
TRBV14	TRBJ1-1	NA	NA	TGTGCCAGCAGCCAAGACATGATAAACACTGAAGCTTTCTTT	CASSQDMINTEAFF
TRBV6-5	TRBJ2-1	once	TRBD2	TGTGCCAGCAGTTACTGGGGCGGGAGCTCCTACAATGAGCAGTTCTTC	CASSYWGGSSYNEQFF
TRBV7-3	TRBJ1-6	NA	NA	TGTGCCAGCAGCTTGGGTTCCGGGGACACTTCACCCCTCCACTTT	CASSLGSGDTSPLHF
TRBV10-1	TRBJ2-7	NA	NA	TGCGCCAGCAGTCCGAAACAGGACACCTCCTACGAGCAGTACTTC	CASSPKQDTSYEQYF
TRBV2	TRBJ2-2	NA	NA	TGTGCCAGCAGTCCTCTAGGACTAACCACCGGGGAGCTGTTTTTT	CASSPLGLTTGELFF
TRBV5-1	TRBJ1-5	NA	TRBD1	TGCGCCAGCAGCCTTGGACAGGGGGAATGGCAGCCCCAGCATTTT	CASSLGQGEWQPQHF
TRBV23-1	TRBJ2-5	NA	NA	TGCGCCAGCAGTCAATCCACGGGGAGATCCCAAGAGACCCAGTACTTC	CASSQSTGRSQETQYF
TRBV9	TRBJ2-3	NA	NA	TGTGCCAGCAGCGTACTAGGGGTGGCAGATACGCAGTATTTT	CASSVLGVADTQYF
TRBV2	TRBJ2-7	NA	NA	TGTGCCAGCAGCCTGGACGGAGGCCATGGCGAGCAGTACTTC	CASSLDGGHGEQYF
TRBV5-5	TRBJ1-1	once	NA	TGTGCCAGCAGCCCCGTTGAATCCGAAGCTTTCTTT	CASSPVESEAFF
TRBV27	TRBJ1-5	NA	TRBD1	TGTGCCAGCAGCCGCGGGGACAGGGCAAGCAATCAGCCCCAGCATTTT	CASSRGDRASNQPQHF
TRBV4-1	TRBJ2-2	NA	NA	TGCGCCAGCAGCCAAGGTCCGTGGGGGGCCGGGGAGCTGTTTTTT	CASSQGPWGAGELFF
TRBV7-6	TRBJ2-3	NA	TRBD1	TGTGCCAGCAGCTCCACCGGGACCAGGGGGCCAGATACGCAGTATTTT	CASSSTGTRGPDTQYF
TRBV7-8	TRBJ2-3	NA	NA	NA	CASSFGAGTGMTDTQYF
TRBV2	TRBJ2-3	once	NA	TGTGCCAGCAGTGAATCTGACACAGATACGCAGTATTTT	CASSESDTDTQYF
TRBV28	TRBJ1-1	once	NA	TGTGCCAGCAGTCCACCAATCCGGACGAACACTGAAGCTTTCTTT	CASSPPIRTNTEAFF
TRBV7-2	TRBJ2-7	NA	NA	TGTGCCAGCAGCTTAGCTGGGGAATACGAGCAGTACTTC	CASSLAGEYEQYF
TRBV2	TRBJ2-2	NA	TRBD2	TGTGCCAGCAGGGCTAGCGGGGCCAACACCGGGGAGCTGTTTTTT	CASRASGANTGELFF
TRBV4-2	TRBJ2-7	once	TRBD1	TGTGCCAGCAGCCAAGGGCCGGGACAGGGTTACGAGCAGTACTTC	CASSQGPGQGYEQYF
TRBV6-5	TRBJ1-3	NA	NA	TGTGCCAGTTGGTCGCAGGTCGGAATAAACACCATATATTTT	CASWSQVGINTIYF
TRBV29-1	TRBJ2-1	NA	TRBD1	TGCAGCGCCCGAGGGACAGCCGGCAATGAGCAGTTCTTC	CSARGTAGNEQFF